The 21 T cell receptor beta chains presented below share a single source sample, sequenced in a study of early T cells in non-severe SARS-CoV-2 infection. Each CDR3 protein gets one entry after TCRdb re-called the 5' RACE reads with MiXCR. The repertoire holds around 57,000 distinct CDR3 sequences, about an eighth seen once, with 4.4% in the top ten. Specimen: whole blood. The receptors were gathered from an adult who was a healthcare worker with PCR-confirmed SARS-CoV-2 infection or an uninfected control (not recorded which).

This clonotype has a count of ten or more. V gene TRBV6-6 combines with J gene TRBJ1-2; D is unclear. V was pared by 7 bases and J by 4 bases, with 16 bases between. From germline, CDR1 is MNHNY and CDR2 SVGAGI (reference sequence). CDR3 length: 14 residues. CDR3 nucleotides: TGTGCCAGCATTGAACAGAGCTTCTCCTATGGCTACACCTTC. It codes for CASIEQSFSYGYTF.

A few counts support this clonotype. V and J are TRBV27 and TRBJ2-2; weak D call: TRBD2 (5 bases). Trimming left V 5 bases short and J 5 bases short, with 12 bases between. Germline assignment: CDR1 MNHEY and CDR2 SMNVEV (reference sequence). This CDR3 contains 14 residues. DNA for the CDR3: TGTGCCAGCAGTCCCTTGTCGGGGACCGGGGAGCTGTTTTTT. It is translated as CASSPLSGTGELFF.

In this sample, this clonotype turned up many times. The CDR3 sequence is CASSQGARQETQYF. The DNA of the CDR3 is TGTGCCAGCAGCCAAGGGGCACGGCAAGAGACCCAGTACTTC. V is TRBV5-4 and J is TRBJ2-5; a possible D gene is TRBD1 (5 bases). V was shortened by 4 bases and J by 2 bases, with 12 bases between the two germline ends. This CDR3 has 14 residues. CDR1 SGHNT and CDR2 YYREEE come from the germline V gene (reference sequence). Based on the CDR3 plus reference TRBV5-4 and TRBJ2-5, the full variable domain is ETGVTQSPTHLIKTRGQQVTLRCSSQSGHNTVSWYQQALGQGPQFIFQYYREEENGRGNFPPRFSGLQFPNYSSELNVNALELDDSALYLCASSQGARQETQYFGPGTRLLVL.

This chain joins TRBV4-1 and TRBJ1-1, with D possibly being TRBD1 (5 bases). Germline values: CDR1 MGHRA, CDR2 YSYEKL. The CDR3 covers 12 residues. The germline V and J ends were trimmed by 0 bases and 12 bases, with 11 bases remaining between them. CDR3 residues: CASSQDAGPSFF. The DNA of the CDR3 is TGCGCCAGCAGCCAAGATGCAGGGCCATCTTTCTTT.

This clonotype was counted ten times or more. The J gene is TRBJ2-1, the V gene TRBV12-3 or TRBV12-4; weak D call: TRBD1 (6 bases). The V gene lost 3 bases and the J gene lost 2 bases, with 11 bases spanning the gap. The CDR3 extends over 15 amino acids. The CDR3 DNA reads TGTGCCAGCAGTTTGGGGGCAGAGCCCTACAATGAGCAGTTCTTC. Translated, it gives CASSLGAEPYNEQFF.

This clonotype came up a few times. The chain uses TRBV2 and TRBJ2-7; D remains ambiguous. The CDR3 contains 13 residues. V was clipped by 6 bases and J by 4 bases, with 13 bases between them. Germline CDR1 reads SNHLY; CDR2 reads FYNNEI. This CDR3 is CASRLGNLYEQYF. Written as DNA, the CDR3 is TGTGCCAGCAGATTGGGAAATTTGTACGAGCAGTACTTC.

This clonotype turned up a few times. This chain connects TRBV30 to TRBJ2-3, with 8 bases that match TRBD2. V lost 0 bases, J lost 4 bases, and 9 bases stayed unmatched. The CDR3 length is 16 residues. CDR1 is GTSNPN and CDR2 is SVGIG in the germline V gene (reference sequence). The CDR3 sequence is CAWSVGLAGDSDTQYF. DNA for the CDR3: TGTGCCTGGAGTGTTGGGCTAGCGGGTGATTCAGATACGCAGTATTTT.

The chain has TRBV29-1 and TRBJ1-5; no clear D gene. The CDR3 is 12 residues long. V was trimmed by 4 bases and J by 1 base, leaving 5 bases between them. CDR1 SQVTM and CDR2 ANQGSEA come from the germline V gene. CDR3 nucleotide sequence: TGCAGCGTTGTCAGCAGCAATCAGCCCCAGCATTTT. Translated, it gives CSVVSSNQPQHF.

This clonotype has a count of ten or more. The V gene is TRBV18, the J gene TRBJ2-3; TRBD2 matches 10 bases. J gave up 4 bases and V 3 bases, and 4 bases lay outside the gene matches. CDR1 KGHSH and CDR2 LQKENI come from the germline V gene. This CDR3 has 15 amino acids. The CDR3 sequence: CASSPLAGEADTQYF. The CDR3 bases are TGTGCCAGCTCACCCCTAGCGGGAGAGGCAGATACGCAGTATTTT.

This clonotype is medium-sized. The chain carries TRBV7-9 and TRBJ2-3, with D possibly TRBD1 on 5 matching bases. The V and J ends lost 5 bases and 5 bases respectively, with 14 bases between them. Germline loops: CDR1 SEHNR, CDR2 FQNEAQ (reference sequence). This CDR3 is 14 amino acids long. CDR3 region: CASSPEARGDTQYF. The CDR3 nucleotides read TGTGCCAGCAGCCCTGAGGCTAGGGGAGATACGCAGTATTTT.

The J gene is TRBJ1-1, the V gene TRBV29-1; tentatively, D is TRBD1 (6 bases). The CDR3 length is 13 residues. Germline-derived CDR1 and CDR2 are SQVTM and ANQGSEA. The V end was cut by 7 bases, the J end by 5 bases, with 17 bases between. The CDR3 sequence: CSGHRATGTEAFF. CDR3 sequence (DNA): TGCAGCGGACACAGGGCCACGGGGACTGAAGCTTTCTTT.

This clonotype appeared a few times. This chain joins TRBV6-6 and TRBJ2-5; unclear D gene. The length of the CDR3 is 12 residues. Per germline, CDR1 MNHNY and CDR2 SVGAGI (reference sequence). V shed 2 bases and J shed 11 bases, with 12 bases lying between them. CDR3 sequence reads: CASSYPTEPQYF. CDR3 coding DNA: TGTGCCAGCAGTTACCCTACAGAGCCTCAGTACTTC.

This clonotype was seen only a few times. This chain connects TRBV29-1 to TRBJ2-5; D is unresolved. The germline V and J ends were trimmed by 4 bases and 5 bases, with 11 bases remaining between them. CDR3 size: 12 residues. Germline assignment: CDR1 SQVTM and CDR2 ANQGSEA. CDR3 nucleotides: TGCAGCGTTGTTAGGTATCGGGAGACCCAGTACTTC. Its protein is CSVVRYRETQYF. The entire variable domain, with the rest obtained from reference TRBV29-1 and TRBJ2-5, is as follows: SAVISQKPSRDICQRGTSLTIQCQVDSQVTMMFWYRQQPGQSLTLIATANQGSEATYESGFVIDKFPISRPNLTFSTLTVSNMSPEDSSIYLCSVVRYRETQYFGPGTRLLVL.

Ten or more counts support this clonotype. The rearrangement uses TRBV7-8 and TRBJ1-6; D gene unclear. Germline lookup yields CDR1 SGHVS and CDR2 FQNEAQ. The CDR3 is 18 residues long. V gave up 7 bases and J gave up 0 bases, with 19 bases separating them. The CDR3 protein is CASKNPPTESSYNSPLHF. Written as DNA, the CDR3 is TGTGCCAGCAAAAACCCCCCCACGGAAAGCTCCTATAATTCACCCCTCCACTTT.

This clonotype was detected many times. This chain connects TRBV20-1 to TRBJ1-1; 7 nucleotides align to TRBD1. J gave up 6 bases and V 6 bases, and 7 bases lay outside the gene matches. CDR3 length: 12 residues. Germline CDR1 is DFQATT and CDR2 is SNEGSKA (reference sequence). CDR3 sequence (DNA): TGCAGTGCCCCAACAGGGGAGGCTGAAGCTTTCTTT. This gives the protein CSAPTGEAEAFF.

The chain uses TRBV6-5 and TRBJ1-2, with D uncertain. The CDR3 sequence is 14 residues long. The ends were cut back, 0 bases at V and 3 bases at J, with 8 bases in the middle. CDR1 MNHEY and CDR2 SVGAGI come from the germline V gene. DNA for the CDR3: TGTGCCAGCAGTTACTCGTCCAGCCACTATGGCTACACCTTC. This sequence encodes CASSYSSSHYGYTF.

There are many counts of this clonotype. V gene TRBV28 combines with J gene TRBJ2-1; the match to TRBD2 covers 10 bases. This CDR3 is 13 amino acids long. Germline V gene lookup returns CDR1 MDHEN and CDR2 SYDVKM. V was clipped by 2 bases and J by 16 bases; unmatched bases: 8. This CDR3 is CASSLEAGLAFFF. As DNA, the CDR3 is TGTGCCAGCAGTTTAGAGGCGGGACTAGCGTTTTTCTTC.

For the CDR3, the DNA is TGCAGCGTTCCTCAGGGATTGAACACTGAAGCTTTCTTT. Translating gives CSVPQGLNTEAFF. V and J are TRBV29-1 and TRBJ1-1; weak D call: TRBD1 (5 bases). Germline assignment: CDR1 SQVTM and CDR2 ANQGSEA. This CDR3 has 13 residues. With 5 bases removed from V and 0 bases from J, the gap between germline ends came to 10 bases.

The sample holds a few counts of this clonotype. This rearrangement joins TRBV20-1 to TRBJ2-3, with D possibly matching TRBD2 (5 bases). There are 16 residues in the CDR3. Germline CDR1 is DFQATT and CDR2 is SNEGSKA (reference sequence). Between the trimmed V and J ends, which lost 6 bases and 2 bases, there was a span of 21 bases. As DNA, the CDR3 is TGCAGTGCGAGTCCTTTATTTAGCGTTTTCACAGATACGCAGTATTTT. Translation gives CSASPLFSVFTDTQYF.

This clonotype was counted between two and nine times. This chain links TRBV4-3 with TRBJ2-3; 10 nucleotides agree with TRBD2. Germline-derived CDR1 and CDR2 are LGHNA and YSLEER. The CDR3 runs to 16 residues. Losses at the gene ends were 0 bases for V and 10 bases for J; bases not matched to a gene: 10. DNA for the CDR3: TGCGCCAGCAGCCAAGAGACCCAGCGGGGGGGCCTGGCGCAGTATTTT. It translates to CASSQETQRGGLAQYF.

This clonotype was observed at least ten times. The V and J genes are TRBV7-9 and TRBJ1-6, with D hard to call. The V and J ends lost 4 bases and 8 bases respectively, with 15 bases between them. This CDR3 spans 15 amino acids. Germline V CDR1 and CDR2: SEHNR, FQNEAQ (reference sequence). Here the CDR3 reads CASSSRPQPDSPLHF. The CDR3 DNA follows: TGTGCCAGCAGCTCGAGACCACAACCGGATTCACCCCTCCACTTT. The full variable domain, its missing parts supplied by reference TRBV7-9 and TRBJ1-6, is DTGVSQNPRHKITKRGQNVTFRCDPISEHNRLYWYRQTLGQGPEFLTYFQNEAQLEKSRLLSDRFSAERPKGSFSTLEIQRTEQGDSAMYLCASSSRPQPDSPLHFGNGTRLTVT.